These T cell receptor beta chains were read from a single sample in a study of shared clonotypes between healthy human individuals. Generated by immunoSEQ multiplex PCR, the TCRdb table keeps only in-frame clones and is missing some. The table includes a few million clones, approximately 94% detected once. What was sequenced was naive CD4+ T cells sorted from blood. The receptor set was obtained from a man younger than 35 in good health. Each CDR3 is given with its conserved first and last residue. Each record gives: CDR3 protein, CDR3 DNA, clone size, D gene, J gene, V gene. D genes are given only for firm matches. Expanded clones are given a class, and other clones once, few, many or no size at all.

CASRSRDLTDTQYF	TGCGCCAGCAGGTCGCGGGACCTCACAGATACGCAGTATTTT	-	-	TRBJ2-3	TRBV4-1
CASSSTSGGYNEQFF	TGTGCCAGCAGCTCGACTAGCGGGGGATACAATGAGCAGTTCTTC	-	TRBD2	TRBJ2-1	TRBV7-3
CASRPRGTTYEQYF	TGTGCCAGCAGACCCAGGGGGACCACCTACGAGCAGTACTTC	once	TRBD1	TRBJ2-7	TRBV6-1
CASTYASGANVLTF	TGTGCCAGCACTTATGCGTCCGGGGCCAACGTCCTGACTTTC	-	-	TRBJ2-6	TRBV19
CASGDGNQPQHF	TGTGCCAGCGGGGACGGAAATCAGCCCCAGCATTTT	-	-	TRBJ1-5	TRBV2
CASSVGAGGRNEQYF	TGTGCCAGCAGTGTAGGAGCGGGGGGGCGTAACGAGCAGTACTTC	-	TRBD2	TRBJ2-7	TRBV2
CAISDSPGYEQYF	TGTGCCATCAGTGATTCTCCGGGCTACGAGCAGTACTTC	-	-	TRBJ2-7	TRBV10-3
CARITTETGELFF	TGCGCCAGGATAACGACGGAAACCGGGGAGCTGTTTTTT	-	-	TRBJ2-2	TRBV10-1
CASSRVNYGYTF	TGTGCCAGCAGTAGGGTAAACTATGGCTACACCTTC	-	-	TRBJ1-2	TRBV6-1
CASSLGGKSTDTQYF	TGCGCCAGCAGCTTGGGTGGGAAGAGCACAGATACGCAGTATTTT	-	-	TRBJ2-3	TRBV5-1
CASSLLGGSLNTEAFF	TGTGCCAGCAGCTTATTGGGGGGCAGTTTAAACACTGAAGCTTTCTTT	-	-	TRBJ1-1	TRBV13
CASSFGSGETQYF	TGCGCCAGCAGCTTTGGTAGCGGAGAGACCCAGTACTTC	-	-	TRBJ2-5	TRBV5-1
CASSVGQGAYEQYF	TGTGCCAGCAGCGTAGGACAGGGGGCCTACGAGCAGTACTTC	-	TRBD1	TRBJ2-7	TRBV7-2
CASSEPFSGANVLTF	TGTGCCAGCAGTGAGCCGTTCTCTGGGGCCAACGTCCTGACTTTC	-	-	TRBJ2-6	TRBV2
CSARTETQYF	TGCAGTGCTAGGACAGAGACCCAGTACTTC	-	-	TRBJ2-5	TRBV20-1
CASTTSGGVETQYF	TGTGCCAGCACAACTAGCGGGGGCGTAGAGACCCAGTACTTC	-	TRBD2	TRBJ2-5	TRBV11-2
CASSLEVVGNEQFF	TGCGCCAGCAGCTTGGAGGTAGTAGGCAATGAGCAGTTCTTC	-	-	TRBJ2-1	TRBV5-1
CASSHGGSSYNSPLHF	TGCGCCAGCAGCCACGGAGGGAGCTCCTATAATTCACCCCTCCACTTT	-	-	TRBJ1-6	TRBV5-1
CASSFRVANTEAFF	TGTGCCAGCAGCTTCAGGGTGGCGAACACTGAAGCTTTCTTT	-	-	TRBJ1-1	TRBV7-9
CASSQGLASSYNEQFF	TGTGCCAGCAGTCAAGGACTAGCGTCATCCTACAATGAGCAGTTCTTC	-	TRBD2	TRBJ2-1	TRBV27
CASSTQAVSSYEQYF	TGTGCCAGCAGTACCCAGGCCGTCAGCTCCTACGAGCAGTACTTC	-	-	TRBJ2-7	TRBV28
CASSSTGNNYNSPLHF	TGTGCCAGCAGTTCGACAGGGAACAACTATAATTCACCCCTCCACTTT	-	TRBD1	TRBJ1-6	TRBV27
CASTKAGVTYEQYF	TGTGCCAGCACCAAAGCGGGGGTTACCTACGAGCAGTACTTC	-	TRBD2	TRBJ2-7	TRBV7-9
CASRWTGENEQFF	TGTGCCAGCAGATGGACAGGTGAAAATGAGCAGTTCTTC	-	TRBD1	TRBJ2-1	TRBV6-1
CASSEGGQKAFF	TGTGCCAGCAGTGAGGGGGGGCAGAAAGCTTTCTTT	-	-	TRBJ1-1	TRBV6-1
CASSQDGLWGPQHF	TGTGCCAGCAGCCAAGACGGTCTCTGGGGGCCCCAGCATTTT	-	-	TRBJ1-5	TRBV7-9
CASSSGGADETQYF	TGTGCCAGCAGCTCAGGGGGCGCAGATGAGACCCAGTACTTC	-	TRBD1	TRBJ2-5	TRBV11-3
CASRHKGGAQGYTF	TGTGCCAGCAGACACAAGGGGGGGGCGCAAGGCTACACCTTC	-	-	TRBJ1-2	TRBV5-4
CASSFGQSATQYF	TGTGCCAGCAGCTTCGGACAGAGTGCTACGCAGTATTTT	-	-	TRBJ2-3	TRBV5-6
CAWRQTGGPYGYTF	TGTGCCTGGAGGCAGACAGGGGGACCATATGGCTACACCTTC	-	TRBD1	TRBJ1-2	TRBV30
CAWSVVGGQGYGYTF	TGTGCCTGGAGTGTAGTGGGAGGACAAGGCTATGGCTACACCTTC	-	-	TRBJ1-2	TRBV30
CASSFASGIQETQYF	TGTGCCAGCAGCTTCGCTAGCGGGATACAAGAGACCCAGTACTTC	-	TRBD2	TRBJ2-5	TRBV5-4
CASSPRQGTQPQHF	TGTGCCAGCAGTCCCCGACAGGGGACTCAGCCCCAGCATTTT	-	TRBD1	TRBJ1-5	TRBV27
CASSLGHLNYGYTF	TGTGCCAGCAGTCTCGGACATCTTAACTATGGCTACACCTTC	-	-	TRBJ1-2	TRBV6-5
CAAARDGDSNQPQHF	TGTGCCGCCGCCCGGGACGGAGATAGCAATCAGCCCCAGCATTTT	-	-	TRBJ1-5	TRBV6-1
CASRRGTVNSPLHF	TGTGCCAGCAGGCGTGGGACAGTAAATTCACCCCTCCACTTT	-	TRBD1	TRBJ1-6	TRBV6-5
CASSSQGNTEAFF	TGTGCCAGCTCTAGTCAGGGGAACACTGAAGCTTTCTTT	-	-	TRBJ1-1	TRBV18
CASTRDRRIDTQYF	TGTGCCAGTACCCGGGACAGAAGGATAGATACGCAGTATTTT	-	TRBD1	TRBJ2-3	TRBV28
CASKRYFDYNSPLHF	TGTGCCAGCAAGAGGTACTTTGACTATAATTCACCCCTCCACTTT	-	-	TRBJ1-6	TRBV6-5
CSVRPEAFF	TGCAGTGTAAGGCCTGAAGCTTTCTTT	-	-	TRBJ1-1	TRBV20-1